This record looks at one T cell receptor (beta chain) sequence and its context. Antigen specificity is unknown. This sample is part of a study of T cell repertoires in aging, cancer and after chemotherapy. Broader study findings: In cancer patients, declining TCR diversity with age involved lost richness and lost evenness. Median generation probability rose over the chemotherapy interval in each cancer cohort, suggesting rebound thymic output.

The template was genomic DNA from peripheral blood, not RNA. TRB rearrangements spanning V, D and J were amplified using mixed TRB-A/B primers. From the multiplex PCR reads, TCRdb called clonotypes with MiXCR, one entry per CDR3 protein. Found here are 5,000 or so distinct CDR3 sequences, approximately 30% of them singletons; the top ten hold 5.8%. The trim removed 1 base at V and 5 bases at J, leaving 7 bases unmatched. The CDR3 spans 15 residues. Germline V gene sequence: CDR1 MNHNS, CDR2 SASEGT. The sample consisted of blood. This clonotype was sampled from a human donor in good health. The rearrangement uses TRBV6-1 and TRBJ1-2; 7 bases are shared with TRBD1. The CDR3 here is CASSEESGGGYGYTF. The CDR3, as DNA: TGTGCCAGCAGTGAAGAGTCAGGGGGAGGGTATGGCTACACCTTC.